Shown below are 13 T cell receptor beta chains from a single sample sequenced in a study of metastatic and nonmetastatic thyroid tumors. TCRdb re-clonotyped the PCR reads through MiXCR. The repertoire includes just under 20,000 clones, 37% of them detected once, and over 20% sits in the top ten. Every patient underwent thyroid surgery untreated. Sequencing used tumor tissue. These TCRs come from a female donor with papillary thyroid cancer or a benign thyroid nodule (not recorded which). Some clones in this sample may be carry-over from other donors' samples.

The chain employs TRBV12-3 or TRBV12-4 and TRBJ1-2; 7 nucleotides line up with TRBD1. V was pared by 5 bases and J by 4 bases, with 7 bases of the junction left unmatched. The CDR3 loop spans 14 amino acids. The CDR3: CASSLRQGSYGYTF. The DNA of the CDR3 is TGTGCCAGCAGTCTAAGACAGGGATCCTATGGCTACACCTTC.

The chain uses TRBV9 and TRBJ1-2; possibly TRBD1 for D (5 bases). From germline, CDR1 is SGDLS and CDR2 YYNGEE. The V end was cut by 4 bases, the J end by 2 bases, with 12 bases between. The CDR3 totals 14 residues. Here the CDR3 DNA reads TGTGCCAGCAGCTCCTCCTGGGGGAACTATGGCTACACCTTC. Amino acids: CASSSSWGNYGYTF.

The chain is built from TRBV11-2 and TRBJ2-3; weak D call: TRBD2 (5 bases). The V gene's germline CDR1 is SGHAT and CDR2 FQNNGV. The CDR3 totals 14 residues. Between the trimmed V and J ends, which lost 0 bases and 6 bases, there was a span of 10 bases. The CDR3 reads CASSLDQTRDTQYF. CDR3 in DNA: TGTGCCAGCAGCTTAGACCAAACTAGGGATACGCAGTATTTT. Complete variable domain (other parts from reference TRBV11-2 and TRBJ2-3): EAGVAQSPRYKIIEKRQSVAFWCNPISGHATLYWYQQILGQGPKLLIQFQNNGVVDDSQLPKDRFSAERLKGVDSTLKIQPAKLEDSAVYLCASSLDQTRDTQYFGPGTRLTVL.

CDR3 in amino acids: CASNKTSQGLGDTEAFF. The DNA for the CDR3 is TGTGCCAGCAACAAAACCTCACAGGGGCTTGGGGACACTGAAGCTTTCTTT. This sequence joins TRBV2 and TRBJ1-1; 7 nucleotides match TRBD1. The V segment lost 7 bases and the J segment 3 bases; nucleotides outside the gene matches: 17. The CDR3 length is 17 residues. Germline CDR1 is SNHLY and CDR2 is FYNNEI.

This clone was found a few times. The rearrangement uses TRBV5-1 and TRBJ2-1; tentatively, D is TRBD2 (6 bases). In germline, CDR1 is SGHRS, CDR2 YFSETQ. The V and J ends lost 5 bases and 7 bases respectively, with 25 bases between them. The length of the CDR3 is 17 residues. The CDR3: CASSFTTGTGYNNEQFF. The CDR3 DNA reads TGCGCCAGCAGTTTTACTACCGGGACTGGGTATAATAATGAGCAGTTCTTC.

This clone has just a few counts. The CDR3 is CASSLSGQVPNYGYTF. The CDR3 region has the DNA TGTGCCAGCAGTTTATCGGGGCAGGTACCTAACTATGGCTACACCTTC. The chain carries TRBV27 and TRBJ1-2; D is possibly TRBD1 (5 bases). V lost 0 bases, J lost 0 bases, and 11 bases lay in between. The CDR3 runs to 16 residues. Germline V lookup: CDR1 MNHEY, CDR2 SMNVEV (reference sequence).

This clone was seen a handful of times. This chain connects TRBV7-9 to TRBJ2-2, with D unresolved. Germline values: CDR1 SEHNR, CDR2 FQNEAQ (reference sequence). Trimming cost V 1 base and J 9 bases, with 6 bases left between them. CDR3 length equals 12 residues. CDR3 sequence reads: CASSLGARELFF. The CDR3 bases are TGTGCCAGCAGCTTAGGCGCCCGGGAGCTGTTTTTT.

The V and J genes are TRBV12-3 or TRBV12-4 and TRBJ1-2, with unresolved D. The CDR3 loop spans 13 amino acids. Trimming pared 3 bases from V and 1 base from J, leaving 6 bases between. CDR3 residues: CASSFANNYGYTF. As DNA, the CDR3 is TGTGCCAGCAGTTTTGCAAATAACTATGGCTACACCTTC.

The chain joins TRBV12-3 or TRBV12-4 to TRBJ1-5; a weak D match, TRBD1 (6 bases). Trimming shortened V by 3 bases and J by 2 bases, and 11 bases separated the two germline ends. The CDR3 loop spans 15 amino acids. DNA for the CDR3: TGTGCCAGCAGTTTTCAGGGGAGAGGCAATCAGCCCCAGCATTTT. Amino acid sequence: CASSFQGRGNQPQHF.

The chain links TRBV7-2 to TRBJ2-7; D is possibly TRBD2 (6 bases). V was pared by 0 bases and J by 6 bases, with 15 bases between. In germline, CDR1 is SGHTA, CDR2 FQGNSA. This CDR3 is 15 amino acids long. This CDR3 is CASSLAGGLGGEQYF. The CDR3 DNA reads TGTGCCAGCAGCTTAGCTGGGGGGTTGGGAGGCGAGCAGTACTTC. The complete variable domain, with remaining parts taken from reference TRBV7-2 and TRBJ2-7, reads GAGVSQSPSNKVTEKGKDVELRCDPISGHTALYWYRQSLGQGLEFLIYFQGNSAPDKSGLPSDRFSAERTGGSVSTLTIQRTQQEDSAVYLCASSLAGGLGGEQYFGPGTRLTVT.

This clone was seen more than once but under ten times. V gene TRBV28 combines with J gene TRBJ2-5; D may correspond to TRBD1 or TRBD2 (5 bases each). Looked up from germline, CDR1 is MDHEN and CDR2 is SYDVKM. This CDR3 contains 16 residues. Trimming pared 2 bases from V and 2 bases from J, leaving 15 bases between. Here the CDR3 DNA reads TGTGCCAGCAGTTTACCCCGGGGCAACGGGCAAGAGACCCAGTACTTC. This codes for CASSLPRGNGQETQYF.

The genes are TRBV7-3 and TRBJ2-2, with a tentative D call TRBD1 (6 bases). The V and J ends lost 1 base and 3 bases respectively, with 6 bases between them. This CDR3 region has 14 residues. Germline assignment: CDR1 SGHTA and CDR2 FQGTGA. CDR3 sequence reads: CASSLNRDTGELFF. The DNA for the CDR3 is TGTGCCAGCAGCTTAAACAGGGACACCGGGGAGCTGTTTTTT.

The CDR3 is CASSYTDRGPEANQPQHF. The CDR3 bases are TGTGCCAGCAGTTACACGGACAGGGGGCCTGAAGCCAATCAGCCCCAGCATTTT. The V call is TRBV6-2 or TRBV6-3, the J call TRBJ1-5; 11 bases match TRBD1. There are 18 residues in the CDR3. The junction had 9 bases not matched to a gene; V was cut back by 2 bases and J by 3 bases. Germline CDR1 MNHEY, CDR2 SVGEGT.